This T cell receptor (beta chain) derives from a study of blood T cell repertoires in COVID-19. Study background: Both acute and convalescent COVID-19 samples were obtained from the United States, Italy and Spain. T cells, B-cell-depleted T cells, or PBMCs supplied cDNA or gDNA.

All enrollees were about 18 to 100 years old and from fewer than 25 US areas. Participants' reported clinical history set cohort assignment. The CDR3 is 15 residues long. Using immunoSEQ multiplex PCR, the repertoire was profiled, and TCRdb retains in-frame clones only, with some absent. Of about 170,000 clones in the sample, roughly four fifths were seen once. The TCR originated in a middle-aged man who had recovered from COVID-19. The sequencing sample was made of PBMCs or T cells enriched from blood (not recorded which). This chain uses TRBV21-1 with TRBJ1-5. TRBV21-1 is shown as a pseudogene. CDR3 sequence: CASSKARRVDQPQHF. The CDR3 nucleotides are TGTGCCAGCAGCAAAGCCAGGAGGGTGGATCAGCCCCAGCATTTT.